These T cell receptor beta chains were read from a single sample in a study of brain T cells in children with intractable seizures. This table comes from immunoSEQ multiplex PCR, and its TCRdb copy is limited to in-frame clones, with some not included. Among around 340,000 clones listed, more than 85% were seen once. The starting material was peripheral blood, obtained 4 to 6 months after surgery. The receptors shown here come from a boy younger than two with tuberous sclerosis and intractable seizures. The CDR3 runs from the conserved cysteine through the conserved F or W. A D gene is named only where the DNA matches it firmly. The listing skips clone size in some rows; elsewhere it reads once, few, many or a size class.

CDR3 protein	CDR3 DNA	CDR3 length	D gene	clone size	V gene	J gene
CASSLRDNLIQETQYF	TGTGCCAGCAGCCTAAGGGACAATCTTATCCAAGAGACCCAGTACTTC	16	NA	NA	TRBV9	TRBJ2-5
CSASAGTHGANVLTF	TGCAGTGCTAGTGCCGGGACTCACGGGGCCAACGTCCTGACTTTC	15	NA	NA	TRBV20-1	TRBJ2-6
CATSRDRGHSTGELFF	TGTGCCACCAGTCGAGACAGGGGGCATAGCACCGGGGAGCTGTTTTTT	16	TRBD1	NA	TRBV24-1	TRBJ2-2
CASSQGMSYTF	TGTGCCAGCAGCCAAGGTATGAGCTACACCTTC	11	NA	few	TRBV3-1/TRBV3-2	TRBJ1-2
CASRRSSYNEQFF	TGTGCCAGCAGGAGGAGCTCCTACAATGAGCAGTTCTTC	13	NA	NA	TRBV12-3/TRBV12-4	TRBJ2-1
CASSTTGSTGELFF	TGTGCCAGCAGTACAACAGGGAGCACCGGGGAGCTGTTTTTT	14	NA	NA	TRBV25-1	TRBJ2-2
CATSDPPQGPEESPLHF	TGTGCCACCAGTGACCCGCCCCAGGGGCCGGAGGAGTCACCCCTCCACTTT	17	NA	NA	TRBV24-1	TRBJ1-6
CASSLSSRVSNQPQHF	TGTGCCAGCAGCCTGAGCTCTAGGGTTAGCAATCAGCCCCAGCATTTT	16	NA	NA	TRBV3-1/TRBV3-2	TRBJ1-5
CASSRDRDSPNQPQHF	TGCGCCAGCAGCCGGGACCGGGACAGCCCCAATCAGCCCCAGCATTTT	16	TRBD1	NA	TRBV4-1	TRBJ1-5
CSATDRVNGYTF	TGCAGCGCGACGGACAGGGTAAATGGCTACACCTTC	12	TRBD1	NA	TRBV29-1	TRBJ1-2
CATSDLIRGTDTQYF	TGTGCCACCAGTGATTTGATTCGCGGCACAGATACGCAGTATTTT	15	NA	NA	TRBV24-1	TRBJ2-3
CASSKPGLSYGYTF	TGTGCCAGCAGCAAACCCGGACTGTCCTATGGCTACACCTTC	14	NA	NA	TRBV6-5	TRBJ1-2
CASSQSDRVGETQYF	TGTGCCAGCAGTCAAAGTGACAGGGTAGGAGAGACCCAGTACTTC	15	TRBD1	NA	TRBV28	TRBJ2-5
CASSLGIRVGNTIYF	TGTGCCAGCAGCTTGGGAATAAGGGTTGGAAACACCATATATTTT	15	NA	NA	TRBV5-8	TRBJ1-3
CAWSVPGLSEQYF	TGTGCCTGGAGTGTACCGGGGCTCAGCGAGCAGTACTTC	13	NA	NA	TRBV30	TRBJ2-7
CASSVSIYREPPF	TGTGCCAGCAGTGTATCGATTTACCGGGAGCCCCCCTTC	13	NA	NA	TRBV2	TRBJ1-2
CASSKRTPPRNTEAFF	TGTGCCAGCAGCAAAAGGACGCCCCCGCGGAACACTGAAGCTTTCTTT	16	NA	NA	TRBV21-1	TRBJ1-1
CSVEPTGAETQYF	TGCAGCGTTGAACCGACAGGGGCTGAGACCCAGTACTTC	13	TRBD1	NA	TRBV29-1	TRBJ2-5
CASSLRTSRSGELFF	TGTGCCAGCAGCTTACGGACTAGCCGGTCCGGGGAGCTGTTTTTT	15	TRBD2	NA	TRBV7-2	TRBJ2-2
CASSDEGGTEAFF	TGTGCCAGCAGTGACGAGGGAGGCACTGAAGCTTTCTTT	13	NA	few	TRBV6-4	TRBJ1-1
CATSDRDRGTYEQYF	TGTGCCACCAGTGATCGGGACAGGGGTACCTACGAGCAGTACTTC	15	TRBD1	NA	TRBV24-1	TRBJ2-7
CSVDLFGGANTEAFF	TGCAGCGTGGACCTTTTCGGGGGGGCGAACACTGAAGCTTTCTTT	15	NA	once	TRBV29-1	TRBJ1-1
CASSLGVSWGREQFF	TGTGCCAGCAGCTTAGGGGTCAGTTGGGGAAGGGAGCAGTTCTTC	15	NA	NA	TRBV7-3	TRBJ2-1
CATSDPGQGEDTQYF	TGTGCCACCAGTGACCCGGGACAGGGAGAGGATACGCAGTATTTT	15	TRBD1	once	TRBV24-1	TRBJ2-3
CASFQTAGNTIYF	TGTGCCAGTTTTCAGACAGCAGGAAACACCATATATTTT	13	NA	NA	TRBV19	TRBJ1-3
CASSFSQTGGYTF	TGTGCCAGCAGTTTTTCCCAGACTGGGGGCTACACCTTC	13	NA	once	TRBV12-3/TRBV12-4	TRBJ1-2
CASSQDPGGGEQFF	TGTGCCAGCAGCCAAGATCCAGGAGGTGGTGAGCAGTTCTTC	14	NA	NA	TRBV4-2	TRBJ2-1
CASSLGDRGDEQYF	TGTGCCAGCAGTTTAGGGGACAGGGGGGACGAGCAGTACTTC	14	TRBD1	once	TRBV28	TRBJ2-7
CASSPGTGGGEQYF	TGTGCCAGCAGCCCCGGGACAGGGGGTGGAGAGCAGTACTTC	14	TRBD1	NA	TRBV6-5	TRBJ2-7
CASSLARSGGNSPLHF	TGTGCCAGCAGCTTAGCTAGGAGTGGGGGTAACTCACCCCTCCACTTT	16	NA	NA	TRBV7-8	TRBJ1-6
CASSYSIAGETQYF	TGTGCCAGCAGTTACTCGATAGCGGGAGAGACCCAGTACTTC	14	TRBD2	NA	TRBV6-2/TRBV6-3	TRBJ2-5
CASSMGQGNNEQFF	TGTGCCAGTAGTATGGGACAGGGTAACAATGAGCAGTTCTTC	14	TRBD1	once	TRBV19	TRBJ2-1
CASLTGDYGYTF	TGTGCCAGCTTGACAGGGGACTATGGCTACACCTTC	12	TRBD1	NA	TRBV19	TRBJ1-2
CASSPSGRGYNEQFF	TGTGCCAGCAGCCCTAGCGGGAGAGGGTACAATGAGCAGTTCTTC	15	TRBD2	NA	TRBV7-6	TRBJ2-1
CASSVGGGLTSTDTQYF	TGTGCCAGCAGTGTGGGCGGGGGGCTAACTAGCACAGATACGCAGTATTTT	17	TRBD2	once	TRBV6-1	TRBJ2-3
CASSSTSGASTDTQYF	TGCGCCAGCAGCTCTACTAGCGGAGCCTCCACAGATACGCAGTATTTT	16	TRBD2	NA	TRBV5-1	TRBJ2-3